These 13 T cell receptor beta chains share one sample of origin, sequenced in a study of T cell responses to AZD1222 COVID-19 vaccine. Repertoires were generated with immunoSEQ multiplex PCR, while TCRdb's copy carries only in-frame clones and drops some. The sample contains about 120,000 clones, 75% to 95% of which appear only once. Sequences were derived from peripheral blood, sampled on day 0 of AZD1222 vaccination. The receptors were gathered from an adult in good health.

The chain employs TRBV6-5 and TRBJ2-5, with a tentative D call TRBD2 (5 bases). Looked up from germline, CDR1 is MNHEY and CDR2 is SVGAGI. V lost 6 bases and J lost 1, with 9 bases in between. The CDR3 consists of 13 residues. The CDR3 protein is CASRRVSQETQYF. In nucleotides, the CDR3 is TGTGCCAGCAGGCGGGTTTCCCAAGAGACCCAGTACTTC.

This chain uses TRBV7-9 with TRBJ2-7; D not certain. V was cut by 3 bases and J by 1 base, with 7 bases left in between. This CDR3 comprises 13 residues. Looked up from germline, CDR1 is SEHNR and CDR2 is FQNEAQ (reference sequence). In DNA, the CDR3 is TGTGCCAGCAGCTTTCTCGAATCCTACGAGCAGTACTTC. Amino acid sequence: CASSFLESYEQYF.

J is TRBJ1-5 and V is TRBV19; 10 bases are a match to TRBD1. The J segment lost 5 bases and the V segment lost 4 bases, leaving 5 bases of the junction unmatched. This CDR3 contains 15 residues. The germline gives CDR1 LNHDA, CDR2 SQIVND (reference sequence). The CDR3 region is CASSRDRGQYQPQHF. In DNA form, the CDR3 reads TGTGCCAGTAGTAGAGACAGGGGGCAATATCAGCCCCAGCATTTT.

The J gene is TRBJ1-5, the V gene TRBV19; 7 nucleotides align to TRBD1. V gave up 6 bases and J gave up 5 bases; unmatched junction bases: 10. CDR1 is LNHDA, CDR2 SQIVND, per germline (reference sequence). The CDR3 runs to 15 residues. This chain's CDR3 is CASRYGQDGDQPQHF. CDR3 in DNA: TGTGCCAGTAGGTATGGACAGGACGGGGATCAGCCCCAGCATTTT.

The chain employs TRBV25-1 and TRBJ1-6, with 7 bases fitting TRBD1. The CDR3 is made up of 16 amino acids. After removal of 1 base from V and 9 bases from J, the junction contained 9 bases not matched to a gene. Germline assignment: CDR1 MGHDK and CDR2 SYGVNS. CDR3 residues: CASSEWPEGGVSPLHF. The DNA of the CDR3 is TGTGCCAGCAGTGAATGGCCAGAAGGGGGCGTTTCACCCCTCCACTTT.

The DNA of the CDR3 is TGTGCCAGCAGTCGGGCCGCCAGAGGCTACACCTTC. This gives the protein CASSRAARGYTF. This chain uses TRBV2 with TRBJ1-2, with no clear D. V was shortened by 5 bases and J by 8 bases, with 12 bases between the two germline ends. CDR1 is SNHLY, CDR2 FYNNEI, per germline. CDR3 size: 12 residues.

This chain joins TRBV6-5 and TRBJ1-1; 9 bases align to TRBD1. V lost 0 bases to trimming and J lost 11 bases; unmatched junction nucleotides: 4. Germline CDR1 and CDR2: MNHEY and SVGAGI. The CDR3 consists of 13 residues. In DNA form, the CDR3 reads TGTGCCAGCAGTTACTCGACAGGGGGTGACGCTTTCTTT. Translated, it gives CASSYSTGGDAFF.

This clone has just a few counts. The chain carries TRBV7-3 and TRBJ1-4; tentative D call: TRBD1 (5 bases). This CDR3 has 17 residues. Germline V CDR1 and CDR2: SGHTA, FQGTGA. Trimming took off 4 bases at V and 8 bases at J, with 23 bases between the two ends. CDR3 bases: TGTGCCAGCAGCTCAGGGTGCAGGGCGGTTGGTTGGGAAAAACTGTTTTTT. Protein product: CASSSGCRAVGWEKLFF.

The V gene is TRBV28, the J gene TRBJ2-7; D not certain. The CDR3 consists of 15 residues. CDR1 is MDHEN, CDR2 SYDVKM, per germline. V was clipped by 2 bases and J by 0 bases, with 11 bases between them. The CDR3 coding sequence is TGTGCCAGCAGTTTAACGGGTCAGCGCTCCTACGAGCAGTACTTC. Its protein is CASSLTGQRSYEQYF.

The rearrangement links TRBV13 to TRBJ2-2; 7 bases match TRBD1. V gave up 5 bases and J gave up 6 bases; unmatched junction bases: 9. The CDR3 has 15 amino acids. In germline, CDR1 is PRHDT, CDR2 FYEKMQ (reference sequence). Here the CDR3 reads CASSRWTGNAGELFF. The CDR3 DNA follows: TGTGCCAGCAGCCGATGGACAGGAAACGCCGGGGAGCTGTTTTTT.

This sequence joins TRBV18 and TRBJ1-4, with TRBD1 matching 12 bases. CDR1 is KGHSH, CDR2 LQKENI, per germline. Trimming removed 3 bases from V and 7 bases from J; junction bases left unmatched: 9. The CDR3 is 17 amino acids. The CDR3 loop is CASSPGTGGDLVEKLFF. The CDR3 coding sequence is TGTGCCAGCTCACCCGGGACAGGGGGCGACTTGGTTGAAAAACTGTTTTTT.

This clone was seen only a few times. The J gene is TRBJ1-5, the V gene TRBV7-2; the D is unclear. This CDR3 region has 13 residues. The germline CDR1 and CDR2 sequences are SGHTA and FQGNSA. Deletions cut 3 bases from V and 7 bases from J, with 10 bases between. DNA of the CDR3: TGTGCCAGCAGCTTGGTGGATGACCAGCCCCAGCATTTT. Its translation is CASSLVDDQPQHF.

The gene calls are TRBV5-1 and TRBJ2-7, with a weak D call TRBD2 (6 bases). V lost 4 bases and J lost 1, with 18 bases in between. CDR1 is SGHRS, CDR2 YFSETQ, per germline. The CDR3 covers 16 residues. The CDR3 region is CASSLGRSAGSYEQYF. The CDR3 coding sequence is TGCGCCAGCAGCCTAGGACGGTCGGCGGGATCCTACGAGCAGTACTTC. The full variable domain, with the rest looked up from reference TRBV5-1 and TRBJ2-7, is KAGVTQTPRYLIKTRGQQVTLSCSPISGHRSVSWYQQTPGQGLQFLFEYFSETQRNKGNFPGRFSGRQFSNSRSEMNVSTLELGDSALYLCASSLGRSAGSYEQYFGPGTRLTVT.